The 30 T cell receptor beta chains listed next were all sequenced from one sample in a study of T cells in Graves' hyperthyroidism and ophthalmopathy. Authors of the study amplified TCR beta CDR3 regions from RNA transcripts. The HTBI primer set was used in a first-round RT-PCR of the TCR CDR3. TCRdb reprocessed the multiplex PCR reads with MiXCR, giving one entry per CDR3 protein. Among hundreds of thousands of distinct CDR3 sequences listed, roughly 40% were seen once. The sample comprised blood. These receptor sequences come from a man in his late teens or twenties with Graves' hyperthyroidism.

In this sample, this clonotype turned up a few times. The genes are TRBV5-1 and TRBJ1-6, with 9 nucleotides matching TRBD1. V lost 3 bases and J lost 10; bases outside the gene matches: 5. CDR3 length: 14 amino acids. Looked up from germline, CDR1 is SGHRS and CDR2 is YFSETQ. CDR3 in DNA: TGCGCCAGCAGCTCCCAGACAGGGGGATCACCCCTCCACTTT. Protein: CASSSQTGGSPLHF.

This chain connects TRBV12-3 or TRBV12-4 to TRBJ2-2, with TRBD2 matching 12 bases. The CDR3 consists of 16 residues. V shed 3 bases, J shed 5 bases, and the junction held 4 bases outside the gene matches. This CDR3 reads CASSFLAGGPTGELFF. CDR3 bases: TGTGCCAGCAGTTTTCTAGCGGGGGGGCCAACCGGGGAGCTGTTTTTT.

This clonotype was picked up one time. The CDR3 bases are TGTGCCACCAGCAGGGCGGACAGGGGGAATGAAAAACTGTTTTTT. Translation: CATSRADRGNEKLFF. V usage is TRBV15 and J usage is TRBJ1-4; TRBD1 matches 10 bases. The CDR3 totals 15 residues. Germline lookup yields CDR1 LNHNV and CDR2 YYDKDF (reference sequence). The junction had 3 bases not matched to a gene; V was cut back by 3 bases and J by 5 bases.

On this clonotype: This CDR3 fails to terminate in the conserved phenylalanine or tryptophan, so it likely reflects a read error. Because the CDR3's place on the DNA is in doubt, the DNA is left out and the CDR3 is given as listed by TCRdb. The CDR3 spells CASSLEPRYI. This sequence joins TRBV7-2 and TRBJ2-5. Per the germline V gene, CDR1 is SGHTA and CDR2 is FQGNSA. The CDR3 region is 10 residues in length, termini included.

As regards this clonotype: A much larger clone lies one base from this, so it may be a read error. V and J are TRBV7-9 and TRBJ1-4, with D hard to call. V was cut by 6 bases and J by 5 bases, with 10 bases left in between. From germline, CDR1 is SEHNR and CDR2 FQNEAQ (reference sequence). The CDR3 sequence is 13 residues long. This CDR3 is CASRSDRNEKLFF. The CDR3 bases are TGTGCCAGCAGGTCCGATAGAAATGAAAAACTGTTTTTT.

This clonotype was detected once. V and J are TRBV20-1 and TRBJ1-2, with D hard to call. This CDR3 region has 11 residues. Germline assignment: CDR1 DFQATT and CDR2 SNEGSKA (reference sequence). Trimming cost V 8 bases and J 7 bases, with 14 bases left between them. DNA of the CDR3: TGCAGTTATGAGCGGGGTGCTGGCTACACCTTC. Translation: CSYERGAGYTF.

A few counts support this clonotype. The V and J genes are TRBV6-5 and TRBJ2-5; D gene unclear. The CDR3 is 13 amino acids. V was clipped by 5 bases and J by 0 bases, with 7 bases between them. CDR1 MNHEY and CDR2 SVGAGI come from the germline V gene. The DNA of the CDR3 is TGTGCCAGCAGTCCCCGGTACCAAGAGACCCAGTACTTC. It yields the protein CASSPRYQETQYF.

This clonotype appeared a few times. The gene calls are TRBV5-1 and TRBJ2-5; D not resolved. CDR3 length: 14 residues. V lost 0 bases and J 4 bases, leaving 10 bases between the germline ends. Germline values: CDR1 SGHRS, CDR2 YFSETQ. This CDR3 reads CASSLEQPTETQYF. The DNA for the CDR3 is TGCGCCAGCAGCTTGGAACAGCCTACAGAGACCCAGTACTTC.

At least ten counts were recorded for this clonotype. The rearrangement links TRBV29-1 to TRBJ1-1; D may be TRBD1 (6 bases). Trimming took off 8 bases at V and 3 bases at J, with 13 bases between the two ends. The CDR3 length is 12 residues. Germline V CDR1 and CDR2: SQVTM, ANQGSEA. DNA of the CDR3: TGCAGCTTGACTGAGGGGGACACTGAAGCTTTCTTT. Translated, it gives CSLTEGDTEAFF.

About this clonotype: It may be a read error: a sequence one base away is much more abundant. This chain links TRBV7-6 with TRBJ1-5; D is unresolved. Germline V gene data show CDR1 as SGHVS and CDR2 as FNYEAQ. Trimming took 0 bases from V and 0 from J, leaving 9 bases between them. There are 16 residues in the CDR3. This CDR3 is CASSLATRASNQPQHF. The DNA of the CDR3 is TGTGCCAGCAGCTTAGCGACAAGGGCTAGCAATCAGCCCCAGCATTTT.

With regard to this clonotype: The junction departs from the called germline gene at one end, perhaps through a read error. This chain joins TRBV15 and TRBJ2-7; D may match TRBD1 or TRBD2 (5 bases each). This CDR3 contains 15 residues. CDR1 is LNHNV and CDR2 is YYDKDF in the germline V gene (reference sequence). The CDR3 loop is CATSRARGANYEQYF. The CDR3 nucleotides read TGTGCCACCAGCAGAGCGAGGGGCGCAAACTACGAGCAGTACTTT.

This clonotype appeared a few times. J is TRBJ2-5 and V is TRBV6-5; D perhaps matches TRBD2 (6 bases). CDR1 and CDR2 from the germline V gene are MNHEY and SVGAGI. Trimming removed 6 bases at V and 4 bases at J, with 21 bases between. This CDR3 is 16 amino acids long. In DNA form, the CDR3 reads TGTGCCAGCAGCGATCGAGCCCGACTAGGGGCAGAGACCCAGTACTTC. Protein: CASSDRARLGAETQYF.

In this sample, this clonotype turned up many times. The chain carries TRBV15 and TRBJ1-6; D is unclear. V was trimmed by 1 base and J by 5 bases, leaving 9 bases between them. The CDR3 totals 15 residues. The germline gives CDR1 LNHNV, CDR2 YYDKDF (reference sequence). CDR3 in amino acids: CATSRGDPNNSPLHF. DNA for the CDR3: TGTGCCACCAGCAGAGGTGATCCCAATAATTCACCCCTCCACTTT.

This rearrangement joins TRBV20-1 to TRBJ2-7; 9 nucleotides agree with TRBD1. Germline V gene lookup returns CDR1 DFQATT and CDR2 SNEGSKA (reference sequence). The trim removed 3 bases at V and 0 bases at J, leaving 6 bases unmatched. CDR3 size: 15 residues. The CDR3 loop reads CSASPDRGYSYEQYF. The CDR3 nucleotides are TGCAGTGCTAGTCCCGACAGGGGGTACTCCTACGAGCAGTACTTC.

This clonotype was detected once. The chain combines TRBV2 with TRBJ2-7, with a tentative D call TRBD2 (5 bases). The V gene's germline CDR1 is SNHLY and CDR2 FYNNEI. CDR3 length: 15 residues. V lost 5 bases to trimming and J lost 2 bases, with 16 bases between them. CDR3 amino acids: CASSSPSSIPYEQYF. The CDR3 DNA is TGTGCCAGCAGTTCCCCGTCTAGCATCCCCTACGAGCAGTACTTC.

As DNA, the CDR3 is TGCGCCAGCAGCTCGACAGTAACCGGGGAGCTGTTTTTT. Its protein product is CASSSTVTGELFF. The chain combines TRBV5-1 with TRBJ2-2; D possibly corresponds to TRBD1 (5 bases). The CDR3 loop spans 13 amino acids. V lost 3 bases to trimming and J lost 5 bases, with 8 bases between them. Germline V gene data show CDR1 as SGHRS and CDR2 as YFSETQ.

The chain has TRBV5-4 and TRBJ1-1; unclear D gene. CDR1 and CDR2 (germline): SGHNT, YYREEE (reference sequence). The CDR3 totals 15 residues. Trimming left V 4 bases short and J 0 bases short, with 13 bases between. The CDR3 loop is CASSQEEGVNTEAFF. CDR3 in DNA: TGTGCCAGCAGCCAAGAGGAGGGAGTGAACACTGAAGCTTTCTTT.

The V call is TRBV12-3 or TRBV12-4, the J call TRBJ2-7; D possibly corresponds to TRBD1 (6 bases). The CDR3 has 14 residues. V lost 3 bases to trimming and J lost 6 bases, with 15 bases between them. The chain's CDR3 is CASSFAGDKGEQYF. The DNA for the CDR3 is TGTGCCAGCAGTTTCGCCGGGGACAAGGGCGAGCAGTACTTC.

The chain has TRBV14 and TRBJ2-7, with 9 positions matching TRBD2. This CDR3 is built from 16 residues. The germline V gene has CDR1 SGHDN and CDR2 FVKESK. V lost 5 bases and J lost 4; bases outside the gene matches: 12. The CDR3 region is CASSEIVAGDRYEQYF. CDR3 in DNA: TGTGCCAGCAGCGAGATCGTAGCGGGAGATCGGTACGAGCAGTACTTC.

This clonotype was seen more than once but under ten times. The CDR3 region is CASSPRGDSTEAFF. CDR3 coding DNA: TGTGCCAGCAGTCCCCGGGGAGATAGCACTGAAGCTTTCTTT. V usage is TRBV6-6 and J usage is TRBJ1-1, with unresolved D. Germline V gene data show CDR1 as MNHNY and CDR2 as SVGAGI (reference sequence). Between the trimmed V and J ends, which lost 5 bases and 4 bases, there was a span of 14 bases. The CDR3 sequence is 14 residues long.

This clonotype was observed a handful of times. The DNA of the CDR3 is TGTGCCAGCCACCTTGGGGGAGCACCCTACGAGCAGTACTTC. This codes for CASHLGGAPYEQYF. This sequence joins TRBV5-6 and TRBJ2-7; either TRBD1 or TRBD2 may fit D (5 bases each). The V gene's germline CDR1 is SGHDT and CDR2 YYEEEE. V shed 7 bases and J shed 2 bases, with 16 bases lying between them. The CDR3 extends over 14 amino acids.

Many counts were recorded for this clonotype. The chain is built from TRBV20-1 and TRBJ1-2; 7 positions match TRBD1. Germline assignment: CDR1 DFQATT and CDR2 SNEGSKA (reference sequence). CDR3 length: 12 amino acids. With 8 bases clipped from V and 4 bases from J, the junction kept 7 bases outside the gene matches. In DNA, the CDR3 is TGCAGTTACAGGGGACCCGCCTATGGCTACACCTTC. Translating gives CSYRGPAYGYTF.

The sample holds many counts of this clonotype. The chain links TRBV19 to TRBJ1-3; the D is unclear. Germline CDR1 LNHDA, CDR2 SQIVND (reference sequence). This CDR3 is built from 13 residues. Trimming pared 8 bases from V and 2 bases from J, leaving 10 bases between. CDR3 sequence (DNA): TGTGCCAGTCAAAGGGAGGCTGGAAACACCATATATTTT. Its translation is CASQREAGNTIYF.

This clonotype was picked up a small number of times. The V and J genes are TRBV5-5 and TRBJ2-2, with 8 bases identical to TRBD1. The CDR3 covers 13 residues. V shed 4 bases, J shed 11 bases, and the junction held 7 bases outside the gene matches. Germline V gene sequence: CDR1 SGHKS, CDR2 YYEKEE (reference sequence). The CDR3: CASSDQGASELFF. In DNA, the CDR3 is TGTGCCAGCAGCGATCAGGGGGCAAGTGAGCTGTTTTTT. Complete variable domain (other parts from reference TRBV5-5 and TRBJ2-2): DAGVTQSPTHLIKTRGQQVTLRCSPISGHKSVSWYQQVLGQGPQFIFQYYEKEERGRGNFPDRFSARQFPNYSSELNVNALLLGDSALYLCASSDQGASELFFGEGSRLTVL.

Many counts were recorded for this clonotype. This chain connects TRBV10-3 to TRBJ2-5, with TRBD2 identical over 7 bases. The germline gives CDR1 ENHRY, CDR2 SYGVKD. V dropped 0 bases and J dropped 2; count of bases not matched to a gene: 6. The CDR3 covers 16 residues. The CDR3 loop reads CAISESYGTTQETQYF. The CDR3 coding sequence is TGTGCCATCAGTGAGTCGTACGGGACTACACAAGAGACCCAGTACTTC.

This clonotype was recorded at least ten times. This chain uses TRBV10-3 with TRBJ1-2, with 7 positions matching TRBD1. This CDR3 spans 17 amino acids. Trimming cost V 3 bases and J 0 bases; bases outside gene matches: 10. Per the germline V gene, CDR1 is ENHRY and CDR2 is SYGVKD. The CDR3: CAISDSTGTAPNYGYTF. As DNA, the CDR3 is TGTGCCATCAGTGACAGCACCGGGACAGCACCTAACTATGGCTACACCTTC.

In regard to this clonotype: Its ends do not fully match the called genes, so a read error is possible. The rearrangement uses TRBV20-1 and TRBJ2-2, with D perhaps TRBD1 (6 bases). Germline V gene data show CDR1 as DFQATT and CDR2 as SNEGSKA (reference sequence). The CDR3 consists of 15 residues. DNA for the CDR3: TGCAGTGCTAGAGATCAGAGGGGGTCGACCGAGGAGCTGTTTTTT. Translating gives CSARDQRGSTEELFF.

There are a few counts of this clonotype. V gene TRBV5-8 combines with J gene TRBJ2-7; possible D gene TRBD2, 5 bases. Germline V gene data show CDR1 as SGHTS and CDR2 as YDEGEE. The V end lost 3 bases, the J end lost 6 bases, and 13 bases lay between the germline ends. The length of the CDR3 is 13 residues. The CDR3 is CASSSGFAGEQYF. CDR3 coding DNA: TGTGCCAGCAGCTCAGGATTCGCGGGCGAGCAGTACTTC.

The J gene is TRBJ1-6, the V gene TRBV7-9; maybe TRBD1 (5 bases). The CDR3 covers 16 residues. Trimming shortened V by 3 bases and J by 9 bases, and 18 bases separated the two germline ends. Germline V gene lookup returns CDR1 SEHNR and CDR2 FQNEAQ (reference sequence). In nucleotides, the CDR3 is TGTGCCAGCAGCTTGTGGGACGCCGTAGTAAGTTCACCCCTCCACTTT. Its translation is CASSLWDAVVSSPLHF.

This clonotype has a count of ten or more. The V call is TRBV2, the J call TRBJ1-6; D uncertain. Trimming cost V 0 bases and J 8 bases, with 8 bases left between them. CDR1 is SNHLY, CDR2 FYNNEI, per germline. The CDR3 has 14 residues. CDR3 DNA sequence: TGTGCCAGCAGTGAAGCGCTTCGAGATTCACCCCTCCACTTT. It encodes CASSEALRDSPLHF.